These T cell receptor beta chains were read from a single sample in a study of blood T cells in healthy people across ages. TCRdb fed the 5' RACE reads into MiXCR, producing one record per CDR3 protein. This table has over a million distinct CDR3 sequences, roughly a quarter appearing once. These data also featured in a second study, about T cells of mothers and their children.

Sequenced: blood. The receptors were sampled from a girl aged 2 to 9 in good health. CDR3s include the opening cysteine and the closing phenylalanine or tryptophan. Each record gives: CDR3 protein, CDR3 DNA, clone size, V gene, J gene, D gene. A D gene is named only where the DNA matches it firmly. The size entry is marked missing in some rows and otherwise reads once, few, many or a size class.

CDR3: CASSKRLQGFDGYTF; DNA: TGTGCCAGCAGCAAGCGGTTGCAGGGTTTCGATGGCTACACCTTC; size: -; V: TRBV14; J: TRBJ1-2; D: -
CDR3: CSVLIPVDEQFF; DNA: TGCAGCGTCCTGATACCTGTGGATGAGCAGTTCTTC; size: few; V: TRBV29-1; J: TRBJ2-1; D: -
CDR3: CASGGAGGRAYNEQFF; DNA: TGTGCCAGCGGGGGAGCGGGAGGGCGAGCCTACAATGAGCAGTTCTTC; size: -; V: TRBV5-6; J: TRBJ2-1; D: TRBD2
CDR3: CASSEGLAWTGELFF; DNA: TGTGCCAGCAGTGAAGGTCTAGCGTGGACCGGGGAGCTGTTTTTT; size: few; V: TRBV13; J: TRBJ2-2; D: -
CDR3: CASSLTGPYQETQYF; DNA: TGTGCCAGCAGCTTAACGGGGCCGTACCAAGAGACCCAGTACTTC; size: -; V: TRBV7-2; J: TRBJ2-5; D: -
CDR3: CSAVAGPDGYTF; DNA: TGCAGCGCCGTTGCCGGTCCGGATGGCTACACCTTC; size: few; V: TRBV29-1; J: TRBJ1-2; D: -
CDR3: CASRGSVGGDDEKLFF; DNA: TGTGCCAGTAGGGGCAGCGTAGGCGGAGATGATGAAAAACTGTTTTTT; size: -; V: TRBV19; J: TRBJ1-4; D: -
CDR3: CASSSAHIGGLMYGYTF; DNA: TGTGCCAGCAGTTCGGCACATATTGGGGGGCTAATGTATGGCTACACCTTC; size: -; V: TRBV12-3/TRBV12-4; J: TRBJ1-2; D: -
CDR3: CASSDGVRETQYF; DNA: TGTGCCAGCAGCGATGGGGTTCGAGAGACCCAGTACTTC; size: many; V: TRBV9; J: TRBJ2-5; D: -
CDR3: CSVLAENTGEPFF; DNA: TGCAGCGTTTTAGCGGAGAACACCGGGGAGCCGTTTTTT; size: -; V: TRBV29-1; J: TRBJ2-2; D: -
CDR3: CASLRDSNNQPQHF; DNA: TGTGCCAGCCTCCGGGACAGCAACAATCAGCCCCAGCATTTT; size: -; V: TRBV6-5; J: TRBJ1-5; D: TRBD1
CDR3: CSAFRDSANEQFF; DNA: TGCAGTGCTTTCCGGGACAGTGCGAATGAGCAGTTCTTC; size: few; V: TRBV20-1; J: TRBJ2-1; D: TRBD1
CDR3: CASSLDGAGYGYTF; DNA: TGTGCCAGCAGCTTAGACGGCGCTGGATATGGCTACACCTTC; size: -; V: TRBV7-9; J: TRBJ1-2; D: -
CDR3: CASSILGIGEQFF; DNA: TGTGCCAGTAGTATTTTAGGAATTGGTGAGCAGTTCTTC; size: few; V: TRBV19; J: TRBJ2-1; D: -
CDR3: CASSRPGTVRETQYF; DNA: TGTGCCAGCAGCCGACCCGGGACAGTCCGAGAGACCCAGTACTTC; size: -; V: TRBV11-2; J: TRBJ2-5; D: TRBD1
CDR3: CASSLEGAENIQYF; DNA: TGCGCCAGCAGCTTGGAGGGGGCGGAAAACATTCAGTACTTC; size: many; V: TRBV5-1; J: TRBJ2-4; D: TRBD1
CDR3: CASSEYKWWGQPYEQYF; DNA: TGTGCCAGCAGTGAATATAAGTGGTGGGGACAGCCTTACGAGCAGTACTTC; size: -; V: TRBV25-1; J: TRBJ2-7; D: TRBD1
CDR3: CASTRTVNRINTEAFF; DNA: TGTGCCAGCACCCGAACGGTCAACCGTATCAACACTGAAGCTTTCTTT; size: -; V: TRBV6-1; J: TRBJ1-1; D: -
CDR3: CASSQDGPAGPYEQYF; DNA: TGTGCCAGCAGCCAAGACGGTCCGGCGGGGCCATACGAGCAGTACTTC; size: few; V: TRBV3-1; J: TRBJ2-7; D: -
CDR3: CASSEEQGVHEQFF; DNA: TGTGCCAGCAGTGAAGAACAGGGCGTGCATGAGCAGTTCTTC; size: -; V: TRBV2; J: TRBJ2-1; D: -
CDR3: CASSLRAGESNEQFF; DNA: TGTGCCAGTAGTCTCCGGGCGGGGGAAAGTAATGAGCAGTTCTTC; size: -; V: TRBV19; J: TRBJ2-1; D: TRBD2
CDR3: CASSDSPNGKLFF; DNA: TGTGCCAGTAGCGACTCCCCCAATGGAAAACTGTTTTTT; size: -; V: TRBV6-6; J: TRBJ1-4; D: -
CDR3: CASSSLRGAETQYF; DNA: TGTGCCAGCAGTTCCTTAAGGGGCGCGGAGACCCAGTACTTC; size: few; V: TRBV28; J: TRBJ2-5; D: -
CDR3: CASSHRPTGPGLNEQFF; DNA: TGTGCCAGCAGCCACCGCCCTACAGGCCCAGGCCTCAATGAGCAGTTCTTC; size: -; V: TRBV11-2; J: TRBJ2-1; D: -
CDR3: CASSQRRWGAHEQYF; DNA: TGTGCCAGCAGCCAGAGGCGGTGGGGGGCCCACGAGCAGTACTTC; size: -; V: TRBV4-2; J: TRBJ2-7; D: -